The clone carrying this T cell receptor (beta chain) was seen once. Antigen: not known. The sample belongs to a study of T cell responses to AZD1222 COVID-19 vaccine. Overall study context: Investigators merged groups given second doses at roughly 4 or roughly 12 weeks.

Study-level findings and limits: In a largely white British group with more females than males, clonal diversity was possibly underestimated.

CDR3 length: 13 amino acids. The germline CDR1 and CDR2 sequences are LNHDA and SQIVND (reference sequence). The J segment lost 7 bases and the V segment lost 8 bases, leaving 5 bases of the junction unmatched. Clones were read by immunoSEQ multiplex PCR, and TCRdb kept only the in-frame ones, dropping some. Of over 95,000 clones in the sample, nearly 90% were seen once. The rearrangement joins TRBV19 to TRBJ1-2; 12 bases are a match to TRBD1. The input for sequencing was peripheral blood, taken on day 0 of AZD1222 vaccination. The receptor's source is an adult in good health. As DNA, the CDR3 is TGTGCCAGTGGGGACAGGGGGCGCGGTGGCTACACCTTC. As protein: CASGDRGRGGYTF.